These 10 T cell receptor beta chains were all obtained from the same sample, sequenced in a study of cytomegalovirus exposure and HLA in healthy donors. Primers: 60 Vbeta forward and 13 Jbeta reverse. The repertoire was sequenced with immunoSEQ multiplex PCR; TCRdb's copy has only in-frame clones and lacks some. The sample includes roughly 120,000 clones, 80% of them seen just once. Sequences were obtained from PBMCs. These receptors were obtained from a female donor in good health and CMV-seropositive.

The gene calls are TRBV19 and TRBJ2-5; no clear D. With 3 bases removed from V and 0 bases from J, the gap between germline ends came to 5 bases. CDR3 size: 13 residues. CDR1 and CDR2 from the germline V gene are LNHDA and SQIVND (reference sequence). The CDR3 coding sequence is TGTGCCAGTAGTATGAGTAACCAAGAGACCCAGTACTTC. Amino acid sequence: CASSMSNQETQYF.

The chain joins TRBV7-2 to TRBJ2-5, with D possibly matching TRBD2 (5 bases). Germline CDR1 is SGHTA and CDR2 is FQGNSA. Trimming stripped 3 bases from V and 2 bases from J, with 7 bases between. The CDR3 loop spans 13 amino acids. The CDR3 loop is CASSLVAQETQYF. CDR3 bases: TGTGCCAGCAGCTTGGTAGCGCAAGAGACCCAGTACTTC.

V is TRBV30 and J is TRBJ2-5, with TRBD2 identical over 7 bases. Germline V lookup: CDR1 GTSNPN, CDR2 SVGIG (reference sequence). The CDR3 runs to 14 residues. V shed 4 bases and J 4 bases; nucleotides not matched to a gene: 9. The CDR3 reads CAWTRTGGGETQYF. CDR3 DNA: TGTGCCTGGACTCGTACGGGGGGAGGAGAGACCCAGTACTTC.

V and J are TRBV5-4 and TRBJ1-5; no clear D gene. The V gene lost 0 bases and the J gene lost 3 bases, with 10 bases spanning the gap. Germline CDR1 is SGHNT and CDR2 is YYREEE (reference sequence). CDR3 size: 15 residues. The CDR3 loop is CASSLGGRDNQPQHF. In DNA form, the CDR3 reads TGTGCCAGCAGCTTGGGCGGGCGCGACAATCAGCCCCAGCATTTT.

The CDR3 reads CASSLGGAGNQPQHF. CDR3 in DNA: TGTGCCAGCAGTTTGGGGGGGGCAGGCAATCAGCCCCAGCATTTT. The chain carries TRBV27 and TRBJ1-5; TRBD1 is a possible D gene (6 bases). This CDR3 contains 15 residues. Per germline, CDR1 MNHEY and CDR2 SMNVEV (reference sequence). V lost 3 bases, J lost 2 bases, and 11 bases lay in between.

This chain connects TRBV7-2 to TRBJ2-5; 11 positions agree with TRBD2. J gave up 0 bases and V 1 base, and 7 bases lay outside the gene matches. Germline V gene data show CDR1 as SGHTA and CDR2 as FQGNSA. This CDR3 region has 18 residues. In DNA, the CDR3 is TGTGCCAGCAGCTTAGAGGTAGCGGGGGGGGCGTACCAAGAGACCCAGTACTTC. Translated: CASSLEVAGGAYQETQYF. Full variable domain (missing parts from reference TRBV7-2 and TRBJ2-5): GAGVSQSPSNKVTEKGKDVELRCDPISGHTALYWYRQSLGQGLEFLIYFQGNSAPDKSGLPSDRFSAERTGGSVSTLTIQRTQQEDSAVYLCASSLEVAGGAYQETQYFGPGTRLLVL.

The chain couples TRBV6-5 to TRBJ2-1; D is ambiguous. The CDR3 extends over 12 amino acids. CDR1 and CDR2 from the germline V gene are MNHEY and SVGAGI. Trimming pared 2 bases from V and 9 bases from J, leaving 8 bases between. The CDR3 sequence is CASSYEGVEQFF. CDR3 coding DNA: TGTGCCAGCAGTTACGAAGGAGTTGAGCAGTTCTTC.

The chain recombines TRBV28 with TRBJ1-4; D is ambiguous. Trimming pared 8 bases from V and 13 bases from J, leaving 14 bases between. From germline, CDR1 is MDHEN and CDR2 SYDVKM. This CDR3 spans 11 amino acids. The chain's CDR3 is CASGGSRGLFF. CDR3 nucleotides: TGTGCCAGCGGAGGGAGTCGGGGACTGTTTTTT.

The V gene is TRBV5-8, the J gene TRBJ2-1, with 7 bases fitting TRBD2. Germline V gene sequence: CDR1 SGHTS, CDR2 YDEGEE. Unmatched junction bases numbered 1, after V lost 1 base and J lost 0 bases. This CDR3 has 15 amino acids. As DNA, the CDR3 is TGTGCCAGCAGCTTGTTAGCGGGCTCCTACAATGAGCAGTTCTTC. The encoded protein is CASSLLAGSYNEQFF.

This chain uses TRBV29-1 with TRBJ2-2, with TRBD1 matching over 7 bases. The ends lost 5 bases at V and 1 base at J; junction bases unmatched: 13. This CDR3 spans 17 amino acids. Germline CDR1 is SQVTM and CDR2 is ANQGSEA. The CDR3 region has the DNA TGCAGCGTTCGAGGGGGACAGTCGCCTTGGAACACCGGGGAGCTGTTTTTT. This encodes CSVRGGQSPWNTGELFF.